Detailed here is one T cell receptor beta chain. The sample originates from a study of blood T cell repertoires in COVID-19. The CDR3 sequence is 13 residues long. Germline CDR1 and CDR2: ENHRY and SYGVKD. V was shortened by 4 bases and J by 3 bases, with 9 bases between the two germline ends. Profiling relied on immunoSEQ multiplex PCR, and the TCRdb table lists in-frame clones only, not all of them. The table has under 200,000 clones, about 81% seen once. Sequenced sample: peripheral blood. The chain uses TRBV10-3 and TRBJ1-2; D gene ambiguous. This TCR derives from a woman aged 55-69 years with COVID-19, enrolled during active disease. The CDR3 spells CAISGQAYYGYTF. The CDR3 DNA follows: TGTGCCATCAGTGGGCAGGCTTACTATGGCTACACCTTC.